This T cell receptor (beta chain) derives from a study of blood T cell repertoires in COVID-19. This table comes from immunoSEQ multiplex PCR, and its TCRdb copy is limited to in-frame clones, with some not included. The sample lists some 110,000 clones; around 79% were seen once. Looked up from germline, CDR1 is SGHKS and CDR2 is YYEKEE (reference sequence). V shed 4 bases and J 1 base; nucleotides not matched to a gene: 4. The length of the CDR3 is 17 residues. This chain uses TRBV5-5 with TRBJ2-1; TRBD2 agrees at 14 bases. The source material was peripheral blood. The clonotype was recovered from a man aged 45-60 years with acute or convalescent COVID-19. The CDR3 DNA sequence: TGTGCCAGCAGCCCTAGACTAGCGGGAGGGTCCTACAATGAGCAGTTCTTC. The encoded protein is CASSPRLAGGSYNEQFF. The full variable domain, in which reference TRBV5-5 and TRBJ2-1 provide the parts outside the CDR3, is DAGVTQSPTHLIKTRGQQVTLRCSPISGHKSVSWYQQVLGQGPQFIFQYYEKEERGRGNFPDRFSARQFPNYSSELNVNALLLGDSALYLCASSPRLAGGSYNEQFFGPGTRLTVL.